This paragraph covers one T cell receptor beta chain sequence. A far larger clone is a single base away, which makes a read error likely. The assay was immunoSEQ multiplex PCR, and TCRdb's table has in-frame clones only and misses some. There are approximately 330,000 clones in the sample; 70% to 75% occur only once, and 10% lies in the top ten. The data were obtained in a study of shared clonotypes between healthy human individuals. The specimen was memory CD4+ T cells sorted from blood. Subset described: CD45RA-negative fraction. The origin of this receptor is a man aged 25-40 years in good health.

In DNA form, the CDR3 reads TGTGCCAGCAGCTTCGATTCCTCAGAACGGAGGGGGCAGTACTTC. This encodes CASSFDSSERRGQYF. This chain connects TRBV14 to TRBJ2-7; D is perhaps TRBD2 (6 bases). The germline gives CDR1 SGHDN, CDR2 FVKESK. The CDR3 spans 15 residues. V was clipped by 5 bases and J by 9 bases, with 23 bases between them.